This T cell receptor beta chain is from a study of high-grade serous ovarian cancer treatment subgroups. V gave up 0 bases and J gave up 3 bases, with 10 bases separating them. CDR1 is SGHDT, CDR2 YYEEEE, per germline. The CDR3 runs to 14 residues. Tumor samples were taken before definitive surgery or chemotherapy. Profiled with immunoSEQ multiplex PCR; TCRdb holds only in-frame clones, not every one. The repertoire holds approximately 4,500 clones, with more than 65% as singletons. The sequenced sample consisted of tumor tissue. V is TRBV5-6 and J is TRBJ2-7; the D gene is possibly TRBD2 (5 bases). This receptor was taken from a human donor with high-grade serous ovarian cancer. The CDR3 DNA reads TGTGCCAGCAGCTTGGGGGGAGCCAGCTACGAGCAGTACTTC. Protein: CASSLGGASYEQYF.